The rows below give T cell receptor beta chains drawn from one sample of a study of T cells and Merkel cell carcinoma outcomes. Sequencing used immunoSEQ multiplex PCR; TCRdb keeps in-frame clones, though not all of them. Of 9,500 to 15,000 clones listed, 95% are singletons. The specimen sequenced was tumor tissue from Merkel cell carcinoma. These receptors were taken from a human donor with Merkel cell carcinoma. CDR3s include the opening cysteine and the closing phenylalanine or tryptophan. The D gene is left open where the match is weak. Size is omitted from some rows. Given values are once, few, many or a class for expanded clones.

-	TRBV7-2	TRBJ1-1	-	CASSQQKGSEAFF	TGTGCCAGCAGCCAGCAAAAGGGAAGTGAAGCTTTCTTT
-	TRBV7-9	TRBJ1-4	-	CASSPTPRPEKLFF	TGTGCCAGCAGCCCCACGCCACGGCCCGAAAAACTGTTTTTT
-	TRBV5-6	TRBJ1-4	-	CASSDGPINEKLFF	TGTGCCAGCAGCGACGGACCGATTAATGAAAAACTGTTTTTT
-	TRBV30	TRBJ1-1	-	CAWSSQGNTEAFF	TGTGCCTGGAGTTCCCAGGGGAACACTGAAGCTTTCTTT
-	TRBV28	TRBJ2-4	-	CASSFPSENPIQYF	TGTGCCAGCAGTTTTCCTTCGGAGAACCCCATTCAGTACTTC
-	TRBV9	TRBJ1-5	-	CASSVDKPQHF	TGTGCCAGCAGCGTAGATAAGCCCCAGCATTTT
-	TRBV4-3	TRBJ2-3	-	CASSQGESTDTQYF	TGCGCCAGCAGCCAAGGAGAAAGCACAGATACGCAGTATTTT
TRBD1	TRBV29-1	TRBJ2-1	-	CSVWTGGYNEQFF	TGCAGCGTCTGGACAGGGGGCTACAATGAGCAGTTCTTC
-	TRBV2	TRBJ1-1	few	CTSSKYGLRNTEAFF	TGTACCAGCAGTAAATATGGACTTCGGAACACTGAAGCTTTCTTT
-	TRBV10-3	TRBJ1-1	-	CAISVRQSEAFF	TGTGCCATCAGTGTGAGGCAGAGTGAAGCTTTCTTT
TRBD2	TRBV5-1	TRBJ2-7	-	CASSSGLAQIGSYEQYF	TGCGCCAGCAGCTCGGGACTAGCGCAAATCGGCTCCTACGAGCAGTACTTC
-	TRBV30	TRBJ2-5	-	CAWSTSKGETQYF	TGTGCCTGGAGTACCTCTAAGGGGGAGACCCAGTACTTC